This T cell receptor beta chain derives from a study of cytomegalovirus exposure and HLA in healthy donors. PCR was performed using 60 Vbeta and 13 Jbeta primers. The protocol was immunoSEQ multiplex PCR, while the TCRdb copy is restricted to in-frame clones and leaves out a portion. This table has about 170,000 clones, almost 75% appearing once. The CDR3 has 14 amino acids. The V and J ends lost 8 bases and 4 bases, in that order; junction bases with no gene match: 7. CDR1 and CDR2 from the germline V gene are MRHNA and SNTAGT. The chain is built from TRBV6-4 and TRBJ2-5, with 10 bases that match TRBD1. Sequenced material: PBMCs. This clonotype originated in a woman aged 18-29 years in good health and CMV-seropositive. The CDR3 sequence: CASSGQGDVETQYF. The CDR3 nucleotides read TGTGCCAGCTCTGGACAGGGGGATGTAGAGACCCAGTACTTC.